The 24 T cell receptor beta chains below all came from one sample that was sequenced in a study of T cells in Graves' hyperthyroidism and ophthalmopathy. TCR beta CDR3 sequences were amplified from RNA transcripts. First-round RT-PCR of the TCR CDR3 relied on the HTBI primer set. TCRdb itself ran the multiplex PCR reads through MiXCR, one entry per CDR3 protein. This sample has about 640,000 distinct CDR3 sequences, with about 14% found just once. Sequencing used blood. These receptors all stem from a woman aged 45 to 65 with Graves' ophthalmopathy.

The table lists this clonotype with many counts. The V call is TRBV20-1, the J call TRBJ2-5, with D perhaps TRBD2 (6 bases). Germline lookup yields CDR1 DFQATT and CDR2 SNEGSKA (reference sequence). V dropped 3 bases and J dropped 5 bases, with 7 bases sitting between them. The CDR3 loop spans 11 amino acids. CDR3 residues: CSASGSETQYF. Written as DNA, the CDR3 is TGCAGTGCTAGCGGGAGTGAGACCCAGTACTTC.

This rearrangement joins TRBV7-3 to TRBJ2-1; no clear D. The germline V gene has CDR1 SGHTA and CDR2 FQGTGA. Trimming shortened V by 5 bases and J by 11 bases, and 16 bases separated the two germline ends. The length of the CDR3 is 13 residues. In DNA form, the CDR3 reads TGTGCCAGCAGCCTACCCCCGGGTGGGAAGCAGTTCTTC. Residues: CASSLPPGGKQFF.

This clonotype came up once. CDR3 in DNA: TGTGCCTGGAGTCGTGAACGGCTAGCGCCGGTAGGGGAGCAGTTCTTC. It is translated as CAWSRERLAPVGEQFF. V usage is TRBV30 and J usage is TRBJ2-1; D possibly corresponds to TRBD2 (6 bases). Germline lookup yields CDR1 GTSNPN and CDR2 SVGIG (reference sequence). Trimming stripped 2 bases from V and 10 bases from J, with 24 bases between. CDR3 size: 16 residues.

This clonotype was found many times. The chain is built from TRBV15 and TRBJ2-1; no clear D. V was clipped by 0 bases and J by 2 bases, with 8 bases between them. Germline V CDR1 and CDR2: LNHNV, YYDKDF (reference sequence). The CDR3 runs to 15 residues. The CDR3: CATSRDSTPYNEQFF. CDR3 sequence (DNA): TGTGCCACCAGCAGAGATAGTACCCCCTACAATGAGCAGTTCTTC.

This clonotype has just a few counts. V and J are TRBV19 and TRBJ2-3, with TRBD2 identical over 14 bases. Germline V CDR1 and CDR2: LNHDA, SQIVND (reference sequence). V trimming: 5 bases; J trimming: 2 bases; junction bases outside the gene matches: 6. CDR3 size: 17 residues. For the CDR3, the DNA is TGTGCCAGTAGTCTTCGGACTAGCGGGGGGTTCACAGATACGCAGTATTTT. This sequence encodes CASSLRTSGGFTDTQYF.

This clonotype was seen only a few times. The chain joins TRBV27 to TRBJ1-1; D remains unclear. This CDR3 spans 13 amino acids. V lost 5 bases to trimming and J lost 4 bases, with 11 bases between them. From germline, CDR1 is MNHEY and CDR2 SMNVEV (reference sequence). CDR3 protein: CASSKMGVTEAFF. The CDR3 DNA reads as TGTGCCAGCAGTAAGATGGGAGTCACTGAAGCTTTCTTT.

In its sample, this clonotype was seen a few times. The V and J genes are TRBV12-3 or TRBV12-4 and TRBJ1-3, with D possibly matching TRBD1 (5 bases). This CDR3 has 15 amino acids. The V and J ends lost 8 bases and 3 bases respectively, with 17 bases between them. The CDR3 loop is CASGGRGVIGNTIYF. In nucleotides, the CDR3 is TGTGCCAGCGGTGGAAGGGGAGTGATTGGAAACACCATATATTTT.

This clonotype was detected only a few times. The gene calls are TRBV6-6 and TRBJ2-7; 10 nucleotides match TRBD2. The CDR3 length is 14 residues. Trimming at V came to 2 bases and at J to 3 bases, leaving 1 base not matched to a gene. The germline V gene has CDR1 MNHNY and CDR2 SVGAGI (reference sequence). The CDR3 spells CASSYLAGVYEQYF. CDR3 sequence (DNA): TGTGCCAGCAGTTACCTAGCGGGAGTCTACGAGCAGTACTTC.

The V call is TRBV6-5, the J call TRBJ2-1; 7 bases map to TRBD1. Germline V CDR1 and CDR2: MNHEY, SVGAGI. J lost 7 bases, V lost 2 bases, and 8 bases had no gene match. This CDR3 comprises 15 residues. Here the CDR3 DNA reads TGTGCCAGCAGTTACGCTCTCAGGGGGTTAAATGAGCAGTTCTTC. Residues: CASSYALRGLNEQFF.

This clonotype was observed many times. V and J are TRBV7-9 and TRBJ1-4, with TRBD1 matching 8 bases. This CDR3 region has 14 residues. V lost 5 bases to trimming and J lost 7 bases; unmatched junction nucleotides: 6. Germline lookup yields CDR1 SEHNR and CDR2 FQNEAQ (reference sequence). The CDR3 DNA reads TGTGCCAGCAGCCATGGACAGGGCTCTGAAAAACTGTTTTTT. It translates to CASSHGQGSEKLFF.

As to this clonotype: This may come from a read error, since a much larger clone is one base off. This sequence joins TRBV28 and TRBJ2-3, with a tentative D call TRBD2 (6 bases). Germline CDR1 and CDR2: MDHEN and SYDVKM. This CDR3 region has 13 residues. The CDR3 nucleotides are TGTGCCGGCAGGACGGGAGAGGCAGATACGCAGTATTTT. This sequence encodes CAGRTGEADTQYF.

This clonotype was recorded many times. V gene TRBV28 combines with J gene TRBJ2-1; D perhaps matches TRBD2 (5 bases). This CDR3 has 17 residues. V lost 5 bases and J 1 base, leaving 18 bases between the germline ends. Germline V gene lookup returns CDR1 MDHEN and CDR2 SYDVKM. The CDR3 DNA reads TGTGCCAGCAGTCCCTCAAGGAGCGGTCGTTCCTACAATGAGCAGTTCTTC. Translated: CASSPSRSGRSYNEQFF.

This clonotype was found many times. The chain employs TRBV20-1 and TRBJ2-7; 12 bases match TRBD2. Germline V gene lookup returns CDR1 DFQATT and CDR2 SNEGSKA (reference sequence). The CDR3 is 15 residues long. V gave up 6 bases and J gave up 4 bases; unmatched junction bases: 10. The CDR3 DNA follows: TGCAGTGCCGAAATAGGACTAGCGGGACCTTACGAGCAGTACTTC. Protein sequence: CSAEIGLAGPYEQYF.

This chain connects TRBV6-2 or TRBV6-3 to TRBJ2-1; D unresolved. The CDR3 loop spans 15 amino acids. CDR1 and CDR2 from the germline V gene are MNHEY and SVGEGT. The ends were cut back, 2 bases at V and 0 bases at J, with 8 bases in the middle. This chain's CDR3 is CASSYVGNSYNEQFF. The CDR3 DNA reads TGTGCCAGCAGTTACGTAGGGAACTCCTACAATGAGCAGTTCTTC.

This clonotype was observed many times. V is TRBV18 and J is TRBJ1-5; 7 positions match TRBD1. The ends lost 2 bases at V and 2 bases at J; junction bases unmatched: 9. Germline-derived CDR1 and CDR2 are KGHSH and LQKENI. The CDR3 has 17 amino acids. The CDR3: CASSPKAGQQGNQPQHF. The CDR3 region has the DNA TGTGCCAGCTCACCAAAAGCGGGACAGCAAGGCAATCAGCCCCAGCATTTT.

This chain joins TRBV11-2 and TRBJ2-2; the match to TRBD2 covers 7 bases. V trimming: 11 bases; J trimming: 7 bases; junction bases outside the gene matches: 7. The CDR3 covers 12 residues. Germline V gene lookup returns CDR1 SGHAT and CDR2 FQNNGV. DNA of the CDR3: TGTGCCTCGCGGGAGAAGATCGGGGAGCTGTTTTTT. Translated, it gives CASREKIGELFF.

This clonotype was recorded many times. The chain employs TRBV3-1 and TRBJ2-7; maybe TRBD2 (5 bases). Germline V CDR1 and CDR2: LGHDT, YNNKEL (reference sequence). This CDR3 spans 12 amino acids. Trimming cost V 5 bases and J 5 bases, with 10 bases left between them. The CDR3, as DNA: TGTGCCAGCAGCAGATCGGGAAACGAGCAGTACTTC. It codes for CASSRSGNEQYF.

As to this clonotype: Sequence at one end of the junction differs from germline and may be a read error. The genes are TRBV6-2 or TRBV6-3 and TRBJ1-1, with a tentative D call TRBD1 (6 bases). The CDR3 loop spans 17 amino acids. Germline CDR1 is MNHEY and CDR2 is SVGEGT. Here the CDR3 reads CASSYDPPGQPNAEAFF. In DNA, the CDR3 is TGTGCCAGCAGTTACGATCCGCCGGGACAACCGAACGCTGAAGCTTTCTTT.

Many counts were recorded for this clonotype. The V call is TRBV7-2, the J call TRBJ1-1, with D maybe TRBD1 (5 bases). CDR1 and CDR2 from the germline V gene are SGHTA and FQGNSA. Trimming removed 2 bases from V and 2 bases from J, with 18 bases in between. This CDR3 region has 17 residues. CDR3 bases: TGTGCCAGCAGCTTAACGGGGCCCTCTAGCTATAACACTGAAGCTTTCTTT. Translating it yields CASSLTGPSSYNTEAFF.

The gene calls are TRBV15 and TRBJ2-7; 7 bases fit TRBD1. Trimming took 0 bases from V and 6 from J; bases not matched to a gene: 8. This CDR3 has 15 amino acids. From germline, CDR1 is LNHNV and CDR2 YYDKDF (reference sequence). The CDR3 here is CATSRDVIQGREQYF. The CDR3 DNA sequence: TGTGCCACCAGCAGAGATGTAATACAGGGGCGCGAGCAGTACTTC. Looking up the rest from reference TRBV15 and TRBJ2-7 gives the full variable domain: DAMVIQNPRYQVTQFGKPVTLSCSQTLNHNVMYWYQQKSSQAPKLLFHYYDKDFNNEADTPDNFQSRRPNTSFCFLDIRSPGLGDTAMYLCATSRDVIQGREQYFGPGTRLTVT.

As regards this clonotype: A read error is possible here, since a much larger clone lies one base away. The CDR3, as DNA: TGTGCCAGCAGTAGGACAGGGCATCAGCCCCAGCATTTT. Translation gives CASSRTGHQPQHF. This chain joins TRBV27 and TRBJ1-5, with 8 bases lining up with TRBD1. The CDR3 consists of 13 residues. Trimming removed 5 bases from V and 5 bases from J; junction bases left unmatched: 2. The germline V gene encodes CDR1 MNHEY and CDR2 SMNVEV (reference sequence).

The chain combines TRBV6-1 with TRBJ2-3; D not resolved. Trimming shortened V by 8 bases and J by 0 bases, and 6 bases separated the two germline ends. The CDR3 spans 12 residues. Germline CDR1 is MNHNS and CDR2 is SASEGT. The CDR3 reads CASESSTDTQYF. CDR3 sequence (DNA): TGTGCCAGCGAGAGCAGCACAGATACGCAGTATTTT.

The CDR3 nucleotides are TGTGCCAGCAGTTTATGGCAGTCCTCTGGAAACACCATATATTTT. Amino acids: CASSLWQSSGNTIYF. The chain combines TRBV28 with TRBJ1-3, with unresolved D. V lost 0 bases and J lost 0, with 6 bases in between. This CDR3 comprises 15 residues. CDR1 and CDR2 from the germline V gene are MDHEN and SYDVKM.

This clonotype was seen only a few times. With a much larger clone just one base away, this may be a read error. The V call is TRBV3-1, the J call TRBJ2-1, with D possibly matching TRBD1 (6 bases). Germline V gene lookup returns CDR1 LGHDT and CDR2 YNNKEL (reference sequence). The CDR3 runs 15 residues. CDR3 in amino acids: CVSSPRGERANEQFF. CDR3 DNA: TGTGTCAGCAGCCCCAGGGGAGAGAGGGCTAATGAGCAGTTCTTC.